This TCR beta chain was identified during a study of a mutant IDH1 vaccine in newly diagnosed glioma (dated by TCRdb to the early 2020s). Notes on the research overall: Of the roughly 32 patients who were treated, about 62% were male and about 40% were female, and the mean age was roughly 40 years. Before enrollment, patients had received standard therapy of radiotherapy alone, temozolomide alone, or radiochemotherapy with temozolomide; most received the combination. Peripheral blood was collected at six visits: V03 (baseline), V05, V07, V10, V12 and V13. Longitudinal TCRB deep sequencing was performed for fewer than 30 treated patients wherever samples were available for exploratory analyses.

Here is what the overall study found, with its caveats: Immune responses induced by the vaccine were seen in around 93% of patients across multiple MHC alleles. Selection of PBMC samples for TCRB deep sequencing was based on availability. Changes in the top peripheral T cell clonotypes picked up by TCRB sequencing did not appear to be linked to pseudoprogression. According to the authors, sample limitations meant that analyses of patient blood samples could not be reproduced.

Preparation of the library involved the immunoSEQ multiplex PCR assay. Rearranged TCR beta chain sequences were amplified using the hsTCRB Kit according to the manufacturer's protocol. TCRB libraries were sequenced on an Illumina MiSeq. As for the authors' bioinformatics: The kit vendor's proprietary platform handled demultiplexing, trimming and gene mapping. This is the immuneACCESS table as TCRdb keeps it, with only in-frame sequences that have V and J called. A part of the clones is gone; compared with another copy, unresolved V genes explain less than half, and the rest is unexplained. V and J calls and clone size are those listed in that table; D and trimming were worked out from the DNA. This sample has tens of thousands of clones in its table, and around 85% of those were observed once. The ten biggest clones cover approximately 4.4% of the sample. This specimen's time point label, per the study, means: baseline, week 1 (first vaccination visit). Explained via the paper, the treatment or condition label denotes: pre-vaccination baseline after standard-of-care therapy. The donors had newly diagnosed IDH1-mutant astrocytomas of WHO grade 3 or 4 that showed loss of nuclear ATRX. The samples were drawn from NOA16, a multicentre, single-arm, open-label phase I trial in Germany that tested a mutant IDH1 peptide vaccine in humans for the first time. Visit V03 blood draws served as the baseline sample for immunogenicity testing. Genomic DNA for TCRB sequencing was extracted from EDTA blood using the DNeasy Blood and Tissue Kit.

CDR3 length: 15 amino acids, cysteine to phenylalanine. Only CDR3 DNA is held: 45 bases, read in frame from base 1. V lost 6 bases and J lost 6 bases; the stretch between them is 17 bases long. CDR1 and CDR2 (SEHNR, FQNEAQ) derive from the germline V gene (reference sequence). This clone was seen a handful of times. The antigen it recognizes is unknown. Base-call qualities are not available, and no considerably larger clone is one nucleotide away. This clonotype originated in a woman in her thirties or forties with glioma. The sequence joins TRBV7-9 to TRBJ2-2, with TRBD2 perhaps the D gene, on 6 matching bases. Source: PBMCs, taken from a glioma patient treated with radiotherapy, temozolomide or both. The nucleotide sequence reads as follows: TGTGCCAGCAGTCCCCAGGGAAGGGAGGCCGGGGAGCTGTTTTTT. The translation is CASSPQGREAGELFF.